What follows are 20 T cell receptor beta chains derived from one specimen sequenced in a study of blood T cells in healthy people across ages. PCR was performed a second time for 7 to 11 cycles using a sample-barcoded 5' primer and a J-beta primer mix. TCRdb redid the calling of the 5' RACE reads with MiXCR, one entry per CDR3 protein. This table has around 940,000 distinct CDR3 sequences, roughly half appearing once. Input material: blood. All receptors derive from a woman aged 55 to 70 in good health.

This clonotype was counted a single time. J is TRBJ1-5 and V is TRBV4-2; 11 nucleotides agree with TRBD1. Germline lookup yields CDR1 LGHNA and CDR2 YNFKEQ. This CDR3 region has 16 residues. V was clipped by 1 base and J by 6 bases; unmatched bases: 5. The DNA for the CDR3 is TGTGCCAGCAGCCAAGTAGAGGGACAGGGGGTTCAGCCCCAGCATTTT. Its translation is CASSQVEGQGVQPQHF.

J is TRBJ2-1 and V is TRBV29-1, with D possibly being TRBD1 or TRBD2 (5 bases each). The DNA end favors TRBJ2-7, so the J call may be wrong. The CDR3 length is 11 residues. Germline V CDR1 and CDR2: SQVTM, ANQGSEA. CDR3 loop: CSVEEGRGQYF. CDR3 nucleotides: TGCAGCGTTGAAGAGGGACGTGGGCAGTACTTC.

V usage is TRBV5-1 and J usage is TRBJ2-5, with 9 bases fitting TRBD1. The CDR3 has 12 residues. Losses at the gene ends were 0 bases for V and 12 bases for J; bases not matched to a gene: 3. Germline V gene data show CDR1 as SGHRS and CDR2 as YFSETQ. DNA of the CDR3: TGCGCCAGCAGCTTGGCTCGGGACAGGGAGTACTTC. It encodes CASSLARDREYF.

This chain uses TRBV7-9 with TRBJ2-1; 11 bases map to TRBD2. Germline CDR1 SEHNR, CDR2 FQNEAQ (reference sequence). Unmatched junction bases numbered 4, after V lost 1 base and J lost 8 bases. This CDR3 is built from 15 residues. CDR3 region: CASSLVLAGVHEQFF. The CDR3 DNA reads as TGTGCCAGCAGCTTAGTACTAGCGGGAGTCCATGAGCAGTTCTTC.

The chain has TRBV20-1 and TRBJ2-7; TRBD2 aligns across 13 bases. The germline V gene has CDR1 DFQATT and CDR2 SNEGSKA (reference sequence). J lost 7 bases, V lost 3 bases, and 12 bases had no gene match. The CDR3 contains 16 residues. This CDR3 is CSARDLTSGRAGEQYF. The CDR3 coding sequence is TGCAGTGCTAGGGACCTCACTAGCGGGAGGGCCGGTGAGCAGTACTTC.

In this sample, this clonotype turned up a few times. The chain couples TRBV18 to TRBJ2-3; the D is unclear. Germline CDR1 and CDR2: KGHSH and LQKENI. The CDR3 loop spans 15 amino acids. V shed 6 bases and J shed 1 base, with 14 bases lying between them. The CDR3 bases are TGTGCCAGCTCGACGATGGCGGCCGGCACAGATACGCAGTATTTT. Translating it yields CASSTMAAGTDTQYF.

The rearrangement uses TRBV6-1 and TRBJ2-1; 8 nucleotides agree with TRBD1. V was pared by 5 bases and J by 8 bases, with 11 bases of the junction left unmatched. The CDR3 length is 15 residues. Looked up from germline, CDR1 is MNHNS and CDR2 is SASEGT. The CDR3 reads CASSPQGVIRDEQFF. For the CDR3, the DNA is TGTGCCAGCAGTCCACAGGGGGTGATCCGCGATGAGCAGTTCTTC.

The rearrangement uses TRBV29-1 and TRBJ2-1; no clear D. V was trimmed by 4 bases and J by 0 bases, leaving 7 bases between them. This CDR3 spans 13 amino acids. CDR1 SQVTM and CDR2 ANQGSEA come from the germline V gene. The DNA of the CDR3 is TGCAGCGTTGTTCGAAACTCCTACAATGAGCAGTTCTTC. Protein product: CSVVRNSYNEQFF.

The genes are TRBV20-1 and TRBJ1-1, with D unresolved. This CDR3 contains 11 residues. Germline loops: CDR1 DFQATT, CDR2 SNEGSKA (reference sequence). The V and J ends lost 7 bases and 1 base respectively, with 7 bases between them. The CDR3 nucleotides are TGCAGTGGGGGTCAGAACACTGAAGCTTTCTTT. Translation gives CSGGQNTEAFF.

The CDR3 loop is CASSGAARGEETQYF. The CDR3 nucleotides are TGTGCCAGCAGCGGCGCGGCCCGGGGTGAAGAGACCCAGTACTTC. J is TRBJ2-5 and V is TRBV11-1, with D possibly being TRBD2 (5 bases). The germline V and J ends were trimmed by 5 bases and 3 bases, with 16 bases remaining between them. CDR3 length: 15 residues. The germline gives CDR1 SGHAT, CDR2 FQDESV (reference sequence).

The chain is built from TRBV30 and TRBJ1-1; D may be TRBD1 (5 bases). The V end lost 0 bases, the J end lost 5 bases, and 10 bases lay between the germline ends. This CDR3 contains 13 residues. Germline CDR1 and CDR2: GTSNPN and SVGIG (reference sequence). CDR3 DNA sequence: TGTGCCTGGAGTGTGGGGGGGGGAACTGAAGCTTTCTTT. It encodes CAWSVGGGTEAFF.

This clonotype has just a few counts. CDR3 DNA: TGCAGTGCTAGAACTAGCGGGAGGGTCCGGGTTTATGAGCAGTTCTTC. It codes for CSARTSGRVRVYEQFF. V usage is TRBV20-1 and J usage is TRBJ2-1, with 13 bases fitting TRBD2. V shed 2 bases, J shed 8 bases, and the junction held 9 bases outside the gene matches. This CDR3 spans 16 amino acids. The germline V gene encodes CDR1 DFQATT and CDR2 SNEGSKA (reference sequence).

The genes are TRBV3-1 and TRBJ2-1; D gene unclear. The CDR3 is 17 amino acids. CDR1 and CDR2 from the germline V gene are LGHDT and YNNKEL (reference sequence). V lost 4 bases to trimming and J lost 7 bases, with 23 bases between them. The CDR3 loop reads CASSPGPKEPLLNEQFF. The DNA for the CDR3 is TGTGCCAGCAGCCCCGGGCCAAAGGAACCCTTGTTAAATGAGCAGTTCTTC.

About this clonotype: This may be a read error, as it is one base from a much larger clone. V usage is TRBV6-2 or TRBV6-3 and J usage is TRBJ1-5, with D possibly being TRBD1 (5 bases). The CDR3 spans 15 residues. Looked up from germline, CDR1 is MNHEY and CDR2 is SVGEGT. In DNA form, the CDR3 reads TGTGCCGGCAGTTCCCTACTTGGCAGGGATCAGCCCCAGCATTTT. Residues: CAGSSLLGRDQPQHF.

This clonotype was picked up a small number of times. The rearrangement uses TRBV4-3 and TRBJ2-3, with D maybe TRBD2 (6 bases). Germline CDR1 and CDR2: LGHNA and YSLEER. CDR3 length: 15 amino acids. Trimming removed 1 base from V and 0 bases from J, with 8 bases in between. CDR3 coding DNA: TGCGCCAGCAGCCAAGGTAGCGGTAGCACAGATACGCAGTATTTT. It is translated as CASSQGSGSTDTQYF.

The chain joins TRBV7-3 to TRBJ2-7, with 9 bases matching TRBD1. This CDR3 is 16 amino acids long. V shed 0 bases and J 2 bases; nucleotides not matched to a gene: 5. Germline lookup yields CDR1 SGHTA and CDR2 FQGTGA. CDR3 sequence (DNA): TGTGCCAGCAGCTTAACGTCCGGGACAGGGCCCTACGAGCAGTACTTC. Encoded protein: CASSLTSGTGPYEQYF. Together with reference TRBV7-3 and TRBJ2-7, the CDR3 gives the full variable domain: GAGVSQTPSNKVTEKGKYVELRCDPISGHTALYWYRQSLGQGPEFLIYFQGTGAADDSGLPNDRFFAVRPEGSVSTLKIQRTERGDSAVYLCASSLTSGTGPYEQYFGPGTRLTVT.

This clonotype was observed a handful of times. The CDR3 region is CSAIRQGAGEQFF. CDR3 bases: TGCAGCGCCATACGGCAGGGGGCTGGTGAGCAGTTCTTC. The chain carries TRBV29-1 and TRBJ2-1; 8 bases fit TRBD1. CDR1 SQVTM and CDR2 ANQGSEA come from the germline V gene. This CDR3 has 13 amino acids. V was clipped by 7 bases and J by 9 bases; unmatched bases: 11.

The V gene is TRBV28, the J gene TRBJ2-7; TRBD1 agrees at 7 bases. J lost 1 base, V lost 1 base, and 7 bases had no gene match. The CDR3 is made up of 16 amino acids. CDR1 and CDR2 from the germline V gene are MDHEN and SYDVKM. CDR3 residues: CASSLFGKQGSYEQYF. CDR3 DNA: TGTGCCAGCAGTTTATTCGGAAAACAGGGGTCCTACGAGCAGTACTTC.

The J gene is TRBJ2-3, the V gene TRBV10-3; 13 bases match TRBD2. The CDR3 is 18 residues long. Germline loops: CDR1 ENHRY, CDR2 SYGVKD. After removal of 2 bases from V and 5 bases from J, the junction contained 10 bases not matched to a gene. CDR3 DNA sequence: TGTGCCATCAGTGAGGCCGGGACTAGCGGGACCCTCCGAGATACGCAGTATTTT. It is translated as CAISEAGTSGTLRDTQYF.

V and J are TRBV6-5 and TRBJ2-5; maybe TRBD1 (6 bases). The DNA matches TRBJ2-7 better at its end, which makes the J call doubtful. Germline V lookup: CDR1 MNHEY, CDR2 SVGAGI. The CDR3 spans 15 residues. The CDR3 region has the DNA TGTGCCAGCAGTTCGTTACAGGGAAAAGTGTACGAGCAGTACTTC. It yields the protein CASSSLQGKVYEQYF.